This T cell receptor (beta chain) derives from a study of T cells after yellow fever vaccination. Study conclusions and caveats: The appearance of a small share of clonotypes in both CD4 and CD8 compartments was observed.

TCRdb recomputed calls from the 5' RACE reads with MiXCR, one row per CDR3 protein. The sample carries 310,000 or so distinct CDR3 sequences, around 3.6% recorded once. Many counts were recorded for this clonotype. Its matching antigen is unknown. This TCR was recovered from a man aged 18 to 30 who received the YFV17D yellow fever vaccine. This specimen consisted of PBMCs, obtained on the day of the yellow fever booster vaccination.

The CDR3 protein is CASSLAGGQNTDTQYF. The CDR3 DNA follows: TGCGCCAGCAGCTTGGCCGGGGGCCAGAACACAGATACGCAGTATTTT. This sequence joins TRBV5-1 and TRBJ2-3, with D perhaps being TRBD1 or TRBD2 (6 bases each). Germline V lookup: CDR1 SGHRS, CDR2 YFSETQ. V was trimmed by 0 bases and J by 2 bases, leaving 13 bases between them. The length of the CDR3 is 16 residues.